The clone carrying this T cell receptor beta chain has ten or more counts. The CDR3 carries no conserved terminal phenylalanine or tryptophan, so it likely arises from a read error. The DNA is omitted, as the CDR3 cannot be located on it reliably, and the CDR3 follows TCRdb's listing. TCR beta VDJ combinations and CDR3 sequences were profiled from genomic DNA. MiXCR, run by TCRdb on the reads, gives a single entry per CDR3 protein. The table includes fewer than 300,000 distinct CDR3 sequences, approximately 79% detected once. The CDR3 spans 13 residues, counting both ends. Looked up from germline, CDR1 is SEHNR and CDR2 is FQNEAQ (reference sequence). The entry originates in a study of CD8+CD57+ T cells in acquired aplastic anemia. It was patients with CD8+CD57+ cell expansion by flow cytometry who were chosen for sequencing.

This clonotype was sampled from a human donor with aplastic anemia. Sequencing was carried out using sorted CD4+, CD8+, or CD8+CD57+ T cells (not recorded which) from PBMCs. This chain uses TRBV7-9 with TRBJ2-3; the table calls TRBD2, which could not be checked here. The CDR3 loop reads CASSFQRSGGRDE.